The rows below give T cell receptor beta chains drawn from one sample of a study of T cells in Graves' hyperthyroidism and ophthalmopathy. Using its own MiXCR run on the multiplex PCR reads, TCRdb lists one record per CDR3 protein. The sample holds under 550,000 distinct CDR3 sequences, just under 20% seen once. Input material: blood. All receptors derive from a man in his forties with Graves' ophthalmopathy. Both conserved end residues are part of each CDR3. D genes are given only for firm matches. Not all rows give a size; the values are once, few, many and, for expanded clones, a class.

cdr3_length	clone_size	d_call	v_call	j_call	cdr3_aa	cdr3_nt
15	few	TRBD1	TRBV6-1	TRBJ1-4	CASSGPDRGNEKLFF	TGTGCCAGCAGTGGTCCAGACAGGGGAAATGAAAAACTGTTTTTT
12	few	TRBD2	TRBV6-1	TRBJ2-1	CAYRGRANEQFF	TGTGCCTATCGGGGGAGGGCAAATGAGCAGTTCTTC
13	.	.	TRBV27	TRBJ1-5	CASSYVHNQPQHF	TGTGCCAGCAGTTACGTACACAATCAGCCCCAGCATTTT
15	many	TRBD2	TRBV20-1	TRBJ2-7	CSATQLAGISYEQYF	TGCAGTGCTACGCAACTAGCGGGAATCTCCTACGAGCAGTACTTC
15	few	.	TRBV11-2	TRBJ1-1	CASSLGGGIRTEAFF	TGTGCCAGCAGCTTAGGAGGGGGAATACGGACTGAAGCTTTCTTT
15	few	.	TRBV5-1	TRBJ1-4	CASTNEGFSNEKLFF	TGCGCCAGCACCAATGAGGGGTTCTCTAATGAAAAACTGTTTTTT
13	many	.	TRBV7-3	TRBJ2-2	CASSSSGTGELFF	TGTGCCAGCAGCTCCTCAGGGACCGGGGAGCTGTTTTTT
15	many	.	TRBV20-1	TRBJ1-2	CSARDFESPNYGYTF	TGCAGTGCTAGAGATTTCGAGTCCCCTAACTATGGCTACACCTTC
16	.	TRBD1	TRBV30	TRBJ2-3	CAWSGRRQGVADTQYF	TGTGCCTGGAGTGGCCGGAGGCAGGGGGTGGCAGATACGCAGTATTTT
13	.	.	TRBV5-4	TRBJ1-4	CASSRGTFEKLFF	TGTGCCAGCAGCCGCGGGACGTTCGAAAAACTGTTTTTT